The present TCR beta chain was sequenced within a study of T cell repertoires in cytomegalovirus infection. This clonotype was counted between two and nine times. What it binds is unknown. The length of the CDR3 is 17 residues. Trimming took 2 bases from V and 1 from J, leaving 18 bases between them. TCRdb ran MiXCR on the reads and lists one entry per CDR3 protein. The sample contains roughly 80,000 distinct CDR3 sequences, more than 20% of which appear only once. This sequence was found in a human donor in good health (CMV status not recorded). Some clones in this sample may be carry-over from other donors' samples. The sample here was CD8+ T cells from cultured PBMCs, taken from culture after CMV antigen stimulation. The chain has TRBV12-3 or TRBV12-4 and TRBJ2-7; the D is unclear. CDR3 loop: CASSLQFATGRSYEQYF. The CDR3 region has the DNA TGTGCCAGCAGTTTACAATTTGCCACGGGTAGGTCCTACGAGCAGTACTTC.